This entry describes one T cell receptor (beta chain). Antigen specificity is unknown. Profiled with immunoSEQ multiplex PCR; TCRdb holds only in-frame clones, not every one. Here the sample spans 50,000 to 65,000 clones, about four fifths being singletons. The CDR3 covers 16 residues. The ends lost 4 bases at V and 1 base at J; junction bases unmatched: 5. The V gene's germline CDR1 is SGHTA and CDR2 FQGNSA. The sample belongs to a study of vaccination effects on CD4 cells after COVID-19. In the ViraFEST assay, antigen-specific CD4+ clonotypes were identified by expansion after peptide-pool stimulation. At the end of roughly 9 days of culture, CD4+ T cells were isolated. Previously uninfected by SARS-CoV-2, the vaccine recipients also showed negative nucleocapsid antibodies. Cultures of over 1.5 million PBMC per well contained approximately 10 IU/ml IL-2 plus 10 ug/ml peptides.

V usage is TRBV7-2 and J usage is TRBJ2-2; 8 bases agree with TRBD1. The sample in question was CD4+ T cells from PBMCs cultured with HCoV-OC43 spike peptides, obtained before COVID-19 vaccination. The subset denotes: HCoV-OC43 spike overlapping peptide pool stimulation. The sequence came from a human donor who received a COVID-19 vaccine. Here the CDR3 reads CASSSVGTGNTGELFF. The CDR3, as DNA: TGTGCCAGCAGCTCGGTGGGGACAGGGAACACCGGGGAGCTGTTTTTT.